This TCR beta chain comes out of a study of Graves' ophthalmopathy and Graves' hyperthyroidism. Hyperthyroidism counted as stable given no ophthalmopathy within 18 months of follow-up. Diagnosis was based on clinical symptoms, serum thyroxine, TRAb, thyroid ultrasound and orbital computed tomography. Deletions cut 5 bases from V and 6 bases from J, with 13 bases between. Germline V gene data show CDR1 as SEHNR and CDR2 as FQNEAQ (reference sequence). The CDR3 spans 13 residues. TCR beta CDR3 amplification used RNA transcripts. Investigators did first-round RT-PCR with HTBI primers, then second-round multiplex PCR. TCRdb fed the multiplex PCR reads into MiXCR, producing one record per CDR3 protein. The table records hundreds of thousands of distinct CDR3 sequences, approximately 21% of them present only once.

The V and J genes are TRBV7-9 and TRBJ1-2, with a possible D match to TRBD1 (5 bases). This receptor was taken from a woman aged 18-29 years with stable Graves' hyperthyroidism. Sequenced sample: peripheral blood. The CDR3 sequence is CASSLIGADGYTF. Here the CDR3 DNA reads TGTGCCAGCAGCCTCATCGGGGCAGATGGCTACACCTTC.